A single sample gave rise to the 16 T cell receptor beta chains below, sequenced in a study of glioma-infiltrating T cells (dated by TCRdb to 2016 to 2018). TCRdb names Illumina MiSeq as the instrument used. TCR alpha and beta CDR3 regions were amplified with the iRepertoire nested amplicon-rescue multiplex PCR (arm-PCR) platform from RNA. TCRdb reran the public reads through fastp at Q25 and MiXCR, keeping productive beta chains. All rows with the same CDR3 protein become a single entry with the most common DNA and genes. The table for this sample lists 300,000 to 450,000 distinct CDR3 sequences; around 38% of them were counted only once. Together, the top ten hold around 12% of the sample. Sequenced input: glioma tissue, nonneoplastic brain tissue, or PBMCs (not recorded which). The source of these receptors is a human donor with low-grade glioma or glioblastoma, undergoing nonglioma brain surgery, or in good health (not recorded which).

V gene TRBV4-2 combines with J gene TRBJ2-3; unclear D gene. Germline lookup yields CDR1 LGHNA and CDR2 YNFKEQ. Trimming cost V 4 bases and J 2 bases, with 19 bases left between them. This CDR3 has 17 amino acids. CDR3 protein: CASSRRGRTRLTDTQYF. The CDR3 bases are TGTGCCAGCAGCCGACGAGGTCGGACGAGGCTCACAGATACGCAGTATTTT.

This clonotype was seen more than once but under ten times. The rearrangement uses TRBV7-2 and TRBJ1-3; D is perhaps TRBD1 (6 bases). The CDR3 has 15 residues. V was pared by 5 bases and J by 4 bases, with 15 bases between. CDR1 SGHTA and CDR2 FQGNSA come from the germline V gene. In DNA form, the CDR3 reads TGTGCCAGCAGCCGGACGGGGGCGCTAGGAAACACCATATATTTT. Protein: CASSRTGALGNTIYF.

In the case of this clonotype: Possible read error: a much larger clone is one base away. The DNA for the CDR3 is TGTGCCAGCGGCCAAAGAGGGGTGGGCAATGAGCAGTTCTTC. Translated: CASGQRGVGNEQFF. This chain connects TRBV4-2 to TRBJ2-1; D tentatively reads TRBD1 or TRBD2 (5 bases each). The CDR3 is 14 amino acids. Germline V gene data show CDR1 as LGHNA and CDR2 as YNFKEQ.

This rearrangement joins TRBV12-3 or TRBV12-4 to TRBJ1-1; tentatively, D is TRBD1 (5 bases). V was pared by 3 bases and J by 3 bases, with 11 bases between. The length of the CDR3 is 14 residues. CDR3 sequence: CASSFAGQYTEAFF. CDR3 coding DNA: TGTGCCAGCAGTTTTGCCGGACAATACACTGAAGCTTTCTTT.

This clonotype appeared many times. The genes are TRBV28 and TRBJ2-1; D is unclear. Trimming removed 0 bases at V and 10 bases at J, with 7 bases between. The germline CDR1 and CDR2 sequences are MDHEN and SYDVKM. The CDR3 is made up of 12 amino acids. In DNA form, the CDR3 reads TGTGCCAGCAGTTTATGGGATTACGAGCAGTTCTTC. Translated: CASSLWDYEQFF.

V usage is TRBV27 and J usage is TRBJ2-2; the D is unclear. The CDR3 is made up of 13 amino acids. V lost 4 bases and J lost 2, with 5 bases in between. Germline-derived CDR1 and CDR2 are MNHEY and SMNVEV (reference sequence). The CDR3 DNA follows: TGTGCCAGCAGTTCGCTTAACACCGGGGAGCTGTTTTTT. This translates into CASSSLNTGELFF.

This clonotype appeared a few times. The J gene is TRBJ1-6, the V gene TRBV2; D call uncertain. The CDR3 sequence is 15 residues long. Germline CDR1 is SNHLY and CDR2 is FYNNEI. V lost 7 bases and J lost 6, with 16 bases in between. CDR3 region: CASTQEWVRNSPLHF. CDR3 DNA: TGTGCCAGCACCCAAGAGTGGGTCCGTAATTCACCCCTCCACTTT.

Concerning this clonotype: A junction boundary mismatches the germline segment, possibly from a read error. J is TRBJ1-2 and V is TRBV6-1; D may be TRBD1 (5 bases). Germline assignment: CDR1 MNHNS and CDR2 SASEGT. This CDR3 is built from 15 residues. CDR3 sequence (DNA): TGTGCCAGCAGTGGAGTGGCAGGGCCCCCCTATGACTACACCTTC. This translates into CASSGVAGPPYDYTF.

This clonotype came up many times. V usage is TRBV7-6 and J usage is TRBJ1-1; TRBD1 agrees at 10 bases. From germline, CDR1 is SGHVS and CDR2 FNYEAQ. This CDR3 region has 15 residues. After removal of 5 bases from V and 1 base from J, the junction contained 4 bases not matched to a gene. The CDR3 sequence: CASSPRQGANTEAFF. The DNA of the CDR3 is TGTGCCAGCAGCCCCAGACAGGGGGCGAACACTGAAGCTTTCTTT. The full variable domain, rest sourced from reference TRBV7-6 and TRBJ1-1, is GAGVSQSPRYKVTKRGQDVALRCDPISGHVSLYWYRQALGQGPEFLTYFNYEAQQDKSGLPNDRFSAERPEGSISTLTIQRTEQRDSAMYRCASSPRQGANTEAFFGQGTRLTVV.

The rearrangement links TRBV2 to TRBJ1-1, with D maybe TRBD1 (6 bases). The CDR3 is 14 amino acids. Per germline, CDR1 SNHLY and CDR2 FYNNEI. Trimming removed 3 bases from V and 3 bases from J, with 11 bases in between. The CDR3, as DNA: TGTGCCAGCAGTGACCCGGGGGCAGACACTGAAGCTTTCTTT. Amino acid sequence: CASSDPGADTEAFF.

The V gene is TRBV10-3, the J gene TRBJ1-2; unclear D gene. The V and J ends lost 2 bases and 5 bases respectively, with 15 bases between them. This CDR3 is built from 15 residues. Germline V gene sequence: CDR1 ENHRY, CDR2 SYGVKD. CDR3 protein: CAISEAKGAGYGYTF. DNA for the CDR3: TGTGCCATCAGTGAGGCCAAGGGAGCTGGGTATGGCTACACCTTC.

The chain uses TRBV10-3 and TRBJ1-2, with D perhaps matching TRBD1 (5 bases). This CDR3 is 15 amino acids long. The V and J ends lost 3 bases and 4 bases respectively, with 15 bases between them. Germline CDR1 is ENHRY and CDR2 is SYGVKD. CDR3 nucleotides: TGTGCCATCAGTGAATCCGGGACGGGGAGCTATGGCTACACCTTC. Its protein is CAISESGTGSYGYTF.

The rearrangement joins TRBV28 to TRBJ2-4; D gene unclear. Germline V gives CDR1 MDHEN, CDR2 SYDVKM. The CDR3 runs 14 residues. V was clipped by 5 bases and J by 6 bases, with 14 bases between them. The CDR3 reads CASSPRIPPNIQYF. DNA for the CDR3: TGTGCCAGCAGTCCCCGGATCCCCCCAAACATTCAGTACTTC. Based on the CDR3 plus reference TRBV28 and TRBJ2-4, the full variable domain is DVKVTQSSRYLVKRTGEKVFLECVQDMDHENMFWYRQDPGLGLRLIYFSYDVKMKEKGDIPEGYSVSREKKERFSLILESASTNQTSMYLCASSPRIPPNIQYFGAGTRLSVL.

This chain links TRBV7-2 with TRBJ2-3; 9 bases align to TRBD2. Germline V lookup: CDR1 SGHTA, CDR2 FQGNSA. The CDR3 is made up of 16 amino acids. V shed 7 bases and J 2 bases; nucleotides not matched to a gene: 10. The CDR3 protein is CASTSGTSRLTDTQYF. CDR3 sequence (DNA): TGTGCCAGCACCTCGGGGACTAGCAGACTCACAGATACGCAGTATTTT.

To note about this clonotype: This may come from a read error, since a much larger clone is one base off. This rearrangement joins TRBV27 to TRBJ1-2; D is perhaps TRBD1 (5 bases). The germline CDR1 and CDR2 sequences are MNHEY and SMNVEV (reference sequence). CDR3 size: 14 residues. Trimming stripped 0 bases from V and 6 bases from J, with 11 bases between. The CDR3 DNA follows: TGTGCCAGCAGTTTATCTCGGGGCGGAAATGGCTACACCTTC. Translated: CASSLSRGGNGYTF.

This clonotype has at least ten counts. The rearrangement joins TRBV20-1 to TRBJ2-1; 11 bases fit TRBD2. Losses at the gene ends were 1 base for V and 4 bases for J; bases not matched to a gene: 6. Looked up from germline, CDR1 is DFQATT and CDR2 is SNEGSKA (reference sequence). This CDR3 is built from 16 residues. This CDR3 is CSARGTSGSWYNEQFF. The CDR3 region has the DNA TGCAGTGCTAGAGGAACTAGCGGGAGTTGGTACAATGAGCAGTTCTTC.